One T cell receptor beta chain is described in this entry. Its target is not known. These data come from a study of shared clonotypes between healthy human individuals. V gave up 4 bases and J gave up 0 bases, with 20 bases separating them. Germline V gives CDR1 SGDLS, CDR2 YYNGEE. The CDR3 runs to 17 residues. Findings and caveats of the study: Donor scarcity curtailed the genetic and exposure-history diversity represented herein.

All donors were healthy HIV-negative adults lacking recent acute infections or vaccinations. Each unsorted PBMC replicate got 300 ng genomic DNA, tens of thousands of genomes. Libraries were prepared by immunoSEQ multiplex PCR; TCRdb keeps only in-frame clonotypes and omits some of them. The table has over 400,000 clones, over 70% seen once. The V call is TRBV9, the J call TRBJ2-7; D is unclear. Sequenced sample: PBMCs. The TCR was taken from a woman aged 40 to 55 in good health. Some clones in this sample may be carry-over from other donors' samples. In DNA, the CDR3 is TGTGCCAGCAGCCCCAACCCCCCGACAACGAGCTCCTACGAGCAGTACTTC. Protein sequence: CASSPNPPTTSSYEQYF.